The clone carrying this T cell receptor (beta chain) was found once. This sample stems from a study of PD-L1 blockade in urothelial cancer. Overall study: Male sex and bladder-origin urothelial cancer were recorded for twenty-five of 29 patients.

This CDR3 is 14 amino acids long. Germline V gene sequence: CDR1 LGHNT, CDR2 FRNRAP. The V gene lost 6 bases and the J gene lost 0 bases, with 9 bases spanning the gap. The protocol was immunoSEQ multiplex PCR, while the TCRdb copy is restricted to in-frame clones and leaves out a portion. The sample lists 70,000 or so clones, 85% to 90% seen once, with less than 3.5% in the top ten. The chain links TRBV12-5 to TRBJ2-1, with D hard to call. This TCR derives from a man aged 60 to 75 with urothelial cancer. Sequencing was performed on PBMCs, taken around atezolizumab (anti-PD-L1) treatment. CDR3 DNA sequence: TGTGCTAGTGGAACCGAGAGCTCCTACAATGAGCAGTTCTTC. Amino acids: CASGTESSYNEQFF. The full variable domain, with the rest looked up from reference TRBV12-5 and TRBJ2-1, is DARVTQTPRHKVTEMGQEVTMRCQPILGHNTVFWYRQTMMQGLELLAYFRNRAPLDDSGMPKDRFSAEMPDATLATLKIQPSEPRDSAVYFCASGTESSYNEQFFGPGTRLTVL.